Each of the 11 T cell receptor beta chains below was sequenced from the same sample in a study of PD-L1 blockade in urothelial cancer (dated by TCRdb to about 2017). The library was made by the immunoSEQ multiplex PCR assay. TCRdb stores this immuneACCESS table with in-frame sequences only. Part of the clones is absent; in the studies checked, under half of the shortfall reflects unresolved V genes, and no reason is known for the rest. The sample yields more than 50,000 clones; 81% were counted once. About 2.9% of the sample is taken by the ten largest. This sample's time point label indicates: pretreatment peripheral blood. The input for sequencing was PBMCs, taken around atezolizumab (anti-PD-L1) treatment. Receptor source: a man between 65 and 79 years old with urothelial cancer.

The genes are TRBV9 and TRBJ2-1, with TRBD2 identical over 7 bases. The CDR3 has 17 residues. The trim removed 4 bases at V and 7 bases at J, leaving 17 bases unmatched. Germline V lookup: CDR1 SGDLS, CDR2 YYNGEE. CDR3 nucleotide sequence: TGTGCCAGCAGCCCTACAAGTTGGGCGGGAGTTTATAATGAGCAGTTCTTC. Protein product: CASSPTSWAGVYNEQFF.

This clone was seen once. This chain uses TRBV5-1 with TRBJ1-1; TRBD1 agrees at 9 bases. The CDR3 totals 18 residues. Germline V lookup: CDR1 SGHRS, CDR2 YFSETQ. Germline trimming cut 0 bases from V and 2 bases from J; bases unmatched to any gene: 11. Here the CDR3 DNA reads TGCGCCAGCAGCTTGGCCCTTGAGGCGGGACAGGGAAACACTGAAGCTTTCTTT. Translation gives CASSLALEAGQGNTEAFF. Looking up the rest from reference TRBV5-1 and TRBJ1-1 gives the full variable domain: KAGVTQTPRYLIKTRGQQVTLSCSPISGHRSVSWYQQTPGQGLQFLFEYFSETQRNKGNFPGRFSGRQFSNSRSEMNVSTLELGDSALYLCASSLALEAGQGNTEAFFGQGTRLTVV.

This clone was picked up one time. This chain connects TRBV19 to TRBJ1-4, with a possible D match to TRBD1 (5 bases). The ends were cut back, 8 bases at V and 3 bases at J, with 13 bases in the middle. In germline, CDR1 is LNHDA, CDR2 SQIVND (reference sequence). This CDR3 region has 14 residues. CDR3 coding DNA: TGTGCCAGTCGAAGGACACCTTCTAATGAAAAACTGTTTTTT. Its translation: CASRRTPSNEKLFF.

The gene calls are TRBV28 and TRBJ2-7, with D possibly being TRBD2 (6 bases). The germline V gene encodes CDR1 MDHEN and CDR2 SYDVKM. CDR3 size: 14 residues. The V gene lost 5 bases and the J gene lost 2 bases, with 13 bases spanning the gap. The CDR3 sequence: CASSGGDFAYEQYF. CDR3 sequence (DNA): TGTGCCAGCAGTGGAGGGGATTTTGCCTACGAGCAGTACTTC. Full variable domain (remainder filled in from reference TRBV28 and TRBJ2-7): DVKVTQSSRYLVKRTGEKVFLECVQDMDHENMFWYRQDPGLGLRLIYFSYDVKMKEKGDIPEGYSVSREKKERFSLILESASTNQTSMYLCASSGGDFAYEQYFGPGTRLTVT.

This chain joins TRBV5-4 and TRBJ2-6, with 8 bases that match TRBD1. CDR1 and CDR2 (germline): SGHNT, YYREEE (reference sequence). V was pared by 0 bases and J by 4 bases, with 9 bases of the junction left unmatched. The CDR3 has 18 amino acids. The CDR3, as DNA: TGTGCCAGCAGCTTGGTGGGCAGGGGGCCTGCCGGGGCCAACGTCCTGACTTTC. Amino acid sequence: CASSLVGRGPAGANVLTF. The entire variable domain, with the rest obtained from reference TRBV5-4 and TRBJ2-6, is as follows: ETGVTQSPTHLIKTRGQQVTLRCSSQSGHNTVSWYQQALGQGPQFIFQYYREEENGRGNFPPRFSGLQFPNYSSELNVNALELDDSALYLCASSLVGRGPAGANVLTFGAGSRLTVL.

This chain uses TRBV19 with TRBJ2-2, with D tentatively TRBD2 (5 bases). Germline lookup yields CDR1 LNHDA and CDR2 SQIVND (reference sequence). V was clipped by 3 bases and J by 5 bases, with 13 bases between them. This CDR3 spans 15 amino acids. This CDR3 reads CASSMREVRTGELFF. CDR3 nucleotides: TGTGCCAGTAGTATGAGGGAAGTTAGGACCGGGGAGCTGTTTTTT.

This clone was found once. The same CDR3 is also encoded by other DNA sequences in this sample. This sequence joins TRBV27 and TRBJ2-3; D ambiguous. The V gene lost 5 bases and the J gene lost 5 bases, with 8 bases spanning the gap. The CDR3 is made up of 12 amino acids. Germline-derived CDR1 and CDR2 are MNHEY and SMNVEV (reference sequence). The CDR3 reads CASSAYGDTQYF. CDR3 bases: TGTGCCAGCAGTGCCTACGGAGATACGCAGTATTTT.

This clone occurred once. The chain employs TRBV30 and TRBJ2-7, with 12 bases aligning to TRBD2. CDR1 GTSNPN and CDR2 SVGIG come from the germline V gene (reference sequence). The CDR3 is made up of 14 amino acids. The V segment lost 6 bases and the J segment 0 bases; nucleotides outside the gene matches: 3. DNA for the CDR3: TGTGCCTGCCAGACTAGCGGGAGCTCCTACGAGCAGTACTTC. This sequence encodes CACQTSGSSYEQYF.

The chain couples TRBV10-3 to TRBJ2-2; no reliable D call. Germline assignment: CDR1 ENHRY and CDR2 SYGVKD. The CDR3 spans 15 residues. The V and J ends lost 4 bases and 2 bases respectively, with 11 bases between them. CDR3 residues: CAISGVSGNTGELFF. CDR3 DNA: TGTGCCATCAGTGGGGTGTCAGGAAACACCGGGGAGCTGTTTTTT.

The J gene is TRBJ1-2, the V gene TRBV19, with TRBD1 matching 10 bases. In germline, CDR1 is LNHDA, CDR2 SQIVND (reference sequence). This CDR3 comprises 13 residues. The J segment lost 6 bases and the V segment lost 7 bases, leaving 5 bases of the junction unmatched. The CDR3 sequence: CASTLDRGHGYTF. The CDR3 region has the DNA TGTGCCAGTACCTTAGACAGGGGGCATGGCTACACCTTC. The variable domain in full, completed from reference TRBV19 and TRBJ1-2, reads DGGITQSPKYLFRKEGQNVTLSCEQNLNHDAMYWYRQDPGQGLRLIYYSQIVNDFQKGDIAEGYSVSREKKESFPLTVTSAQKNPTAFYLCASTLDRGHGYTFGSGTRLTVV.

This clone came up a few times. The V and J genes are TRBV30 and TRBJ1-5; 7 nucleotides align to TRBD1. V lost 5 bases and J lost 4; bases outside the gene matches: 8. This CDR3 region has 14 residues. Per the germline V gene, CDR1 is GTSNPN and CDR2 is SVGIG (reference sequence). The CDR3 loop reads CAWQKGAANQPQHF. CDR3 DNA sequence: TGTGCCTGGCAAAAGGGGGCCGCTAATCAGCCCCAGCATTTT.